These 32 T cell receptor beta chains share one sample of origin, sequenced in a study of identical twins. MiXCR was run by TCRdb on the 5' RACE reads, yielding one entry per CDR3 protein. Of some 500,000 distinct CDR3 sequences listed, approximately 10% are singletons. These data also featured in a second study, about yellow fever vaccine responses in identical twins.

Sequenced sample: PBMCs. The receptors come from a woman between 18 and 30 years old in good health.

CDR3 nucleotide sequence: TGTGCCAGCAGTCTGCTGGGGGGTCCACAGTCACCCCTCCACTTT. Amino acid sequence: CASSLLGGPQSPLHF. The V and J genes are TRBV12-3 or TRBV12-4 and TRBJ1-6, with D possibly matching TRBD1 (5 bases). This CDR3 is built from 15 residues. Between the trimmed V and J ends, which lost 5 bases and 10 bases, there was a span of 18 bases.

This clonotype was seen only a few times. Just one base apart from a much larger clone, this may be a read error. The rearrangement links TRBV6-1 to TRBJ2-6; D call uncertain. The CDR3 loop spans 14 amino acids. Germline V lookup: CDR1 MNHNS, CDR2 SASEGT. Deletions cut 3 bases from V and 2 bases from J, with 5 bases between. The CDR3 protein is CASSEGTGANVLTF. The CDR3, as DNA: TGTGCCAGCAGTGAGGGTACTGGGGCCAACGTCCTGACTTTC.

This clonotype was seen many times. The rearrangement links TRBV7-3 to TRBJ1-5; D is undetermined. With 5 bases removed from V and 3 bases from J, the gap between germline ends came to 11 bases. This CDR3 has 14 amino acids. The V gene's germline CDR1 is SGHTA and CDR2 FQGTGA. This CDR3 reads CASSANSNNQPQHF. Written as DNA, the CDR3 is TGTGCCAGCAGCGCCAATTCGAACAATCAGCCCCAGCATTTT.

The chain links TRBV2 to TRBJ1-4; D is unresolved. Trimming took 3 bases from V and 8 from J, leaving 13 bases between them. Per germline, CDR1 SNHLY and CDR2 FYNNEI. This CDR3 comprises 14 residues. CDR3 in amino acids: CASSDWPIGEKLFF. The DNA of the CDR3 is TGTGCCAGCAGTGATTGGCCCATAGGGGAAAAACTGTTTTTT.

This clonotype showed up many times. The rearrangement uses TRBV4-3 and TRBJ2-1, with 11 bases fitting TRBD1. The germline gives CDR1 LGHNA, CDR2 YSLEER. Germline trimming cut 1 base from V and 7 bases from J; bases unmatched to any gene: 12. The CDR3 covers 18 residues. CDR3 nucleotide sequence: TGCGCCAGCAGCCAAGGGACAGGGGGCTTCCTTGGGGGAAATGAGCAGTTCTTC. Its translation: CASSQGTGGFLGGNEQFF.

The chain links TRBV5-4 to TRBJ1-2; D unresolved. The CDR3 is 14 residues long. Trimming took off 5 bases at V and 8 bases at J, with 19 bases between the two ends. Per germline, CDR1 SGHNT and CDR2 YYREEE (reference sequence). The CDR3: CASRVEQSSGGYTF. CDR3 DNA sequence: TGTGCCAGCAGGGTTGAACAGAGTTCTGGGGGCTACACCTTC.

CDR3 bases: TGTGCCAGCTCACCACCGGACAGGGGCTCGGGCGAGCAGTACTTC. It yields the protein CASSPPDRGSGEQYF. The chain couples TRBV18 to TRBJ2-7; 9 bases are a match to TRBD1. Trimming cost V 0 bases and J 6 bases; bases outside gene matches: 6. CDR1 and CDR2 (germline): KGHSH, LQKENI. The CDR3 runs 15 residues.

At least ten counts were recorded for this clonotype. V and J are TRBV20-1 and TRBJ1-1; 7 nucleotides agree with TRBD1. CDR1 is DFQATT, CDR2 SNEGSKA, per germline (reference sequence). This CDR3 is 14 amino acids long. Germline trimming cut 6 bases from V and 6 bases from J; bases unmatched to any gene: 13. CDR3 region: CSASPPGQRAEAFF. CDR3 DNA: TGCAGTGCATCGCCCCCGGGACAGAGGGCTGAAGCTTTCTTT.

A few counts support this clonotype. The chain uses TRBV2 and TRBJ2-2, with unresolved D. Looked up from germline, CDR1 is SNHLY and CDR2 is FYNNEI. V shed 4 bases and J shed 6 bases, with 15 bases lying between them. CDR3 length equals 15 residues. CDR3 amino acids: CASSAYLGSAGELFF. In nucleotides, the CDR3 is TGTGCCAGCAGTGCGTACTTGGGTTCTGCCGGGGAGCTGTTTTTT.

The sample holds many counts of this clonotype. CDR3 nucleotides: TGCGCCAGCACCACGGGGACATCCGGACTAGCGGACGAGCAGTACTTC. Translated: CASTTGTSGLADEQYF. This chain connects TRBV5-1 to TRBJ2-7; TRBD2 matches 10 bases. The V gene's germline CDR1 is SGHRS and CDR2 YFSETQ. With 6 bases clipped from V and 5 bases from J, the junction kept 14 bases outside the gene matches. The CDR3 is 16 amino acids.

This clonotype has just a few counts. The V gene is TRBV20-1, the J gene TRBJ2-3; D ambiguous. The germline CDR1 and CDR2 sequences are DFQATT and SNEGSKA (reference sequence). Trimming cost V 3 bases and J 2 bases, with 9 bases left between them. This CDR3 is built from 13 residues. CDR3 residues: CSASLLATDTQYF. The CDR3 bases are TGCAGTGCTAGTCTCCTGGCCACAGATACGCAGTATTTT.

The DNA for the CDR3 is TGTGCCAGCAGTGTGGCAGGAGAGGATACGCAGTATTTT. It translates to CASSVAGEDTQYF. This chain uses TRBV25-1 with TRBJ2-3; D gene uncertain. This CDR3 comprises 13 residues. Trimming pared 4 bases from V and 6 bases from J, leaving 11 bases between. Germline V gene sequence: CDR1 MGHDK, CDR2 SYGVNS.

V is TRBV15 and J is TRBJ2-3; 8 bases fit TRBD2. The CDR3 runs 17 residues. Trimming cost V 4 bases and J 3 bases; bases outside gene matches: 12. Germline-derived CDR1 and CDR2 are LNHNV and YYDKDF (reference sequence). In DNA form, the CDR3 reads TGTGCCACCAGCACCGCCGGGGGGGGCGACGGGACAGATACGCAGTATTTT. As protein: CATSTAGGGDGTDTQYF.

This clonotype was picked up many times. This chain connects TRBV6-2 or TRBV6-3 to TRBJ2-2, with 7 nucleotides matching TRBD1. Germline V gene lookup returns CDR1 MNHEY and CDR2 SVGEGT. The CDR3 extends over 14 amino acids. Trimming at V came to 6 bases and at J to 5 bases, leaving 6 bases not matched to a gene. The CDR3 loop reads CASSPTGATGELFF. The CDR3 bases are TGTGCCAGCAGCCCAACAGGGGCAACCGGGGAGCTGTTTTTT.

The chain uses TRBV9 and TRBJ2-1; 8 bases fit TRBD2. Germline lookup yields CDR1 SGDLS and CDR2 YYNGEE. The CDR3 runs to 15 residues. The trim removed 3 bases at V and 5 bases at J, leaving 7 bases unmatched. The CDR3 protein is CASSETSVLDNEQFF. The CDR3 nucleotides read TGTGCCAGCAGCGAGACTAGCGTTTTGGACAATGAGCAGTTCTTC.

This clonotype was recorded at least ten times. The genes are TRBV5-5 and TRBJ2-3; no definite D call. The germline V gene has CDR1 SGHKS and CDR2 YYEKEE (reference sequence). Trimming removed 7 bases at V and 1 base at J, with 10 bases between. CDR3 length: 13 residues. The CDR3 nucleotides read TGTGCCAGCTTCCGCGGACGCACAGATACGCAGTATTTT. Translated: CASFRGRTDTQYF. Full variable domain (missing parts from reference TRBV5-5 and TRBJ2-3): DAGVTQSPTHLIKTRGQQVTLRCSPISGHKSVSWYQQVLGQGPQFIFQYYEKEERGRGNFPDRFSARQFPNYSSELNVNALLLGDSALYLCASFRGRTDTQYFGPGTRLTVL.

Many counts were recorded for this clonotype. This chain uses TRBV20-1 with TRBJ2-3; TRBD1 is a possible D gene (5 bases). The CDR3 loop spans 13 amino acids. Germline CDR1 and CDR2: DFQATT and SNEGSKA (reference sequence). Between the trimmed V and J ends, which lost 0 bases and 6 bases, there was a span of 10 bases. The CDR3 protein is CSARDQQADTQYF. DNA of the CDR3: TGCAGTGCTAGAGATCAACAGGCGGATACGCAGTATTTT.

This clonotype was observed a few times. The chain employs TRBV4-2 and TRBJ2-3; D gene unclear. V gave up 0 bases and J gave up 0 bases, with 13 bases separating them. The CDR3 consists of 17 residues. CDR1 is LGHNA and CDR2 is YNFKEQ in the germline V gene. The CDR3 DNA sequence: TGTGCCAGCAGCCAAGAACCCCAGATAACTAGCACAGATACGCAGTATTTT. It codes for CASSQEPQITSTDTQYF.

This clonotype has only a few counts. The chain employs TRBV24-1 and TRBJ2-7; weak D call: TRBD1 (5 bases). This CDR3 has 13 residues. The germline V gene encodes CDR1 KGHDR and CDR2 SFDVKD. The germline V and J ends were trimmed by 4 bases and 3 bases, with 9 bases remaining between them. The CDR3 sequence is CATSEFDSYEQYF. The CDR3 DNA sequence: TGTGCCACCAGTGAGTTTGACAGCTACGAGCAGTACTTC.

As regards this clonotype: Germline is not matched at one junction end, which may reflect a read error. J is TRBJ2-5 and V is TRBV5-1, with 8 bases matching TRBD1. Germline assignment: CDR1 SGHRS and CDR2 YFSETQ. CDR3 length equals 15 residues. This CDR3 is CASSSQGQGFETQHF. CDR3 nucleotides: TGCGCCAGCAGCTCCCAAGGACAGGGATTTGAGACCCAGCACTTC.

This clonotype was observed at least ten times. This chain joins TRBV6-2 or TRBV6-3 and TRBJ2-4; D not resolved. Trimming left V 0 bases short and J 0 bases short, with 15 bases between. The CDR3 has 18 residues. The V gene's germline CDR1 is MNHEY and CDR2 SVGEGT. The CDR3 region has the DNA TGTGCCAGCAGTTACTCGAGCTTGGAATACGTAGCCAAAAACATTCAGTACTTC. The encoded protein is CASSYSSLEYVAKNIQYF.

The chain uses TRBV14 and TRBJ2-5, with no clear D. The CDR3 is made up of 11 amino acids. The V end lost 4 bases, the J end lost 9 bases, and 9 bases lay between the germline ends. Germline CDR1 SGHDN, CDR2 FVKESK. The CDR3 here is CASSLTGPQYF. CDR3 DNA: TGTGCCAGCAGCCTTACGGGCCCCCAGTACTTC.

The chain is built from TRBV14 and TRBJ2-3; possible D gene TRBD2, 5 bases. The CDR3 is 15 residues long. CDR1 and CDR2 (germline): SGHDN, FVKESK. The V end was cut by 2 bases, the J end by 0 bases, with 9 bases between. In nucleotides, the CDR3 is TGTGCCAGCAGCCAATTAGCGCTTAGCACAGATACGCAGTATTTT. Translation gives CASSQLALSTDTQYF. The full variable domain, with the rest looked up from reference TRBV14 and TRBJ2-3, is EAGVTQFPSHSVIEKGQTVTLRCDPISGHDNLYWYRRVMGKEIKFLLHFVKESKQDESGMPNNRFLAERTGGTYSTLKVQPAELEDSGVYFCASSQLALSTDTQYFGPGTRLTVL.

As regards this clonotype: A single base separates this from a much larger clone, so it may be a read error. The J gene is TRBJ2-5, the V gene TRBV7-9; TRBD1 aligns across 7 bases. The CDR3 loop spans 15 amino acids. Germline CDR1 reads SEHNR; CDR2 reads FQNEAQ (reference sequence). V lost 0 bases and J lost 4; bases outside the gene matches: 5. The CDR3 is CASSLAGTVVETQYF. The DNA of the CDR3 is TGTGCCAGCAGCTTAGCGGGGACAGTGGTAGAGACCCAGTACTTC.

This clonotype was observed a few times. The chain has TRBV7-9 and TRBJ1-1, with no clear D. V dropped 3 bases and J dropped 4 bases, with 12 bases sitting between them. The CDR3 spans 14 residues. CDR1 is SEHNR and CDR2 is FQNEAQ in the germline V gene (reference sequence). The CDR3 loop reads CASSFRAEATEAFF. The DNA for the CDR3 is TGTGCCAGCAGCTTCCGGGCCGAGGCCACTGAAGCTTTCTTT.

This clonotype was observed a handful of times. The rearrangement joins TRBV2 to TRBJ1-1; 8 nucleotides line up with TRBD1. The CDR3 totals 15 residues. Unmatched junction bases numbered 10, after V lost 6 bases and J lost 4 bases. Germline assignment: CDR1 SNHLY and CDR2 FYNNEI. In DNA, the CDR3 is TGTGCCAGCAGGGACAGTCGGACAGGGAGCACTGAAGCTTTCTTT. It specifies CASRDSRTGSTEAFF.

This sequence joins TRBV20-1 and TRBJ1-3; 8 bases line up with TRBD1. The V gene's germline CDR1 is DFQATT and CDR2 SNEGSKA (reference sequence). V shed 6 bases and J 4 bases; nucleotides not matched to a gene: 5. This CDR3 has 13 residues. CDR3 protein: CSAGGQGGNTIYF. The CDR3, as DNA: TGCAGTGCGGGCGGACAGGGAGGAAACACCATATATTTT.

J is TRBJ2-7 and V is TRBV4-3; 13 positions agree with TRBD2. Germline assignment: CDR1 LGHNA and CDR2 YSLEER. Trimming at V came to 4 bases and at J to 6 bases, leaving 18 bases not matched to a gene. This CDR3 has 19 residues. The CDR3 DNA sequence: TGCGCCAGCAGCCCACAGGGGGCTACTAGCGGGAGGGGCCATAGCGAGCAGTACTTC. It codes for CASSPQGATSGRGHSEQYF.

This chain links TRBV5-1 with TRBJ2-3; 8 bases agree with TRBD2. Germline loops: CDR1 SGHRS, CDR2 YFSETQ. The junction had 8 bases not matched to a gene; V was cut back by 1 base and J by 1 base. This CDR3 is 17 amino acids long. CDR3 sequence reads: CASSLSSVAGRTDTQYF. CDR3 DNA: TGCGCCAGCAGCTTGTCTTCGGTAGCGGGACGCACAGATACGCAGTATTTT.

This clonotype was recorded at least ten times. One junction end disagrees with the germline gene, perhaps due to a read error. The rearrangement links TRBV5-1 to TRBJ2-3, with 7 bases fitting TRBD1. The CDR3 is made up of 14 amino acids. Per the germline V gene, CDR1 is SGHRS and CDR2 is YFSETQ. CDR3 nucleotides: TGTGCCAGCAGCTTGGGCCAGGGGGCAGATACGCAGTATTTT. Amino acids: CASSLGQGADTQYF.

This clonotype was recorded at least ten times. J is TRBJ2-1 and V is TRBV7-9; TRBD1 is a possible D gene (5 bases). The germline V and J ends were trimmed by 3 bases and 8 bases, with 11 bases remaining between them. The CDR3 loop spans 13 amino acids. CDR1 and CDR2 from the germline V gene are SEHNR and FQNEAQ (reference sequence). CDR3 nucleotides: TGTGCCAGCAGCTTCCGACAGTACGATGAGCAGTTCTTC. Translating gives CASSFRQYDEQFF.

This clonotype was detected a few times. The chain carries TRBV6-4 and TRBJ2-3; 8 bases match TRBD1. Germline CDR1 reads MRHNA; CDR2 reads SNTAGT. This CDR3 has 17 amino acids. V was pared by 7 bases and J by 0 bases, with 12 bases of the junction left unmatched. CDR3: CASKTTGGPPSTDTQYF. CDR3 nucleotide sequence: TGTGCCAGCAAAACAACAGGGGGTCCCCCTAGCACAGATACGCAGTATTTT.